These 19 T cell receptor beta chains came from one sample sequenced in a study of CD8+ T cells in alopecia areata. RNA was extracted and reverse transcribed into cDNA as the sequencing template. Clones were read by immunoSEQ multiplex PCR, and TCRdb kept only the in-frame ones, dropping some. This sample has around 60,000 clones; around 45% occur once, and the top ten carry roughly 20%. Treatment noted: oral pan-JAK inhibitor, 5-10 mg twice daily. This specimen consisted of CD8+ T cells sorted from blood, obtained at approximately week 37, from a patient treated with tofacitinib. These receptors were collected from a human donor with alopecia areata.

The table lists this clone with a count of one. The chain carries TRBV4-1 and TRBJ2-7, with a tentative D call TRBD1 (5 bases). Germline CDR1 is MGHRA and CDR2 is YSYEKL. This CDR3 region has 15 residues. The V gene lost 0 bases and the J gene lost 3 bases, with 12 bases spanning the gap. As DNA, the CDR3 is TGCGCCAGCAGCCAAGAAGGGGCCCACTACTACGAGCAGTACTTC. Encoded protein: CASSQEGAHYYEQYF.

The V call is TRBV19, the J call TRBJ2-5, with no clear D. This CDR3 comprises 12 residues. The V gene's germline CDR1 is LNHDA and CDR2 SQIVND (reference sequence). V lost 9 bases to trimming and J lost 2 bases, with 10 bases between them. Here the CDR3 reads CASAANQETQYF. The CDR3 coding sequence is TGTGCCAGCGCCGCCAATCAAGAGACCCAGTACTTC.

The chain links TRBV29-1 to TRBJ2-3; 15 bases align to TRBD2. Germline values: CDR1 SQVTM, CDR2 ANQGSEA. CDR3 length: 18 amino acids. V dropped 4 bases and J dropped 1; count of bases not matched to a gene: 9. The CDR3 loop reads CSVGGPGLAGGGTDTQYF. In DNA, the CDR3 is TGCAGCGTTGGAGGGCCGGGACTAGCGGGAGGTGGCACAGATACGCAGTATTTT.

This clone was found a few times. The rearrangement uses TRBV11-2 and TRBJ2-5; D possibly matches TRBD1 or TRBD2 (5 bases each). The V and J ends lost 5 bases and 5 bases respectively, with 15 bases between them. Germline V gives CDR1 SGHAT, CDR2 FQNNGV. The CDR3 is 14 residues long. CDR3 loop: CASSLGRSGETQYF. In DNA, the CDR3 is TGTGCCAGCAGCCTGGGACGGTCGGGGGAGACCCAGTACTTC.

There are a few counts of this clone. Other DNA sequences from this sample encode an identical CDR3 as well. The genes are TRBV4-3 and TRBJ2-1; D perhaps matches TRBD2 (6 bases). Trimming took off 4 bases at V and 7 bases at J, with 8 bases between the two ends. Germline V gene data show CDR1 as LGHNA and CDR2 as YSLEER. The CDR3 totals 12 residues. The CDR3 sequence: CASSPAGNEQFF. CDR3 coding DNA: TGCGCCAGCAGCCCCGCGGGGAATGAGCAGTTCTTC.

This clone is medium-sized. The CDR3 nucleotides read TGCGCCAGCAGCTGGGCGGACGGCGCCTACGAGCAGTACTTC. This translates into CASSWADGAYEQYF. The rearrangement links TRBV5-1 to TRBJ2-7, with no clear D. With 3 bases removed from V and 2 bases from J, the gap between germline ends came to 12 bases. The CDR3 has 14 residues. Germline values: CDR1 SGHRS, CDR2 YFSETQ.

This clone was observed a single time. The V gene is TRBV30, the J gene TRBJ1-2; D is ambiguous. CDR3 length equals 13 residues. The germline gives CDR1 GTSNPN, CDR2 SVGIG (reference sequence). V lost 7 bases, J lost 1 base, and 13 bases lay in between. The chain's CDR3 is CASRLRVNYGYTF. The CDR3 bases are TGTGCCTCCCGTCTTAGGGTTAACTATGGCTACACCTTC.

Concerning this clone: Different DNA sequences within this sample yield the same CDR3. The gene calls are TRBV27 and TRBJ2-7, with no clear D. Germline assignment: CDR1 MNHEY and CDR2 SMNVEV (reference sequence). There are 11 residues in the CDR3. V dropped 3 bases and J dropped 3 bases, with 3 bases sitting between them. The CDR3 is CASSFGYEQYF. For the CDR3, the DNA is TGTGCCAGCAGTTTCGGCTACGAGCAGTACTTC.

CDR3 region: CASSRMGRETQYF. The CDR3 coding sequence is TGTGCCAGCAGCCGAATGGGAAGAGAGACCCAGTACTTC. The chain has TRBV2 and TRBJ2-5; D unresolved. Between the trimmed V and J ends, which lost 6 bases and 4 bases, there was a span of 12 bases. Germline V gene lookup returns CDR1 SNHLY and CDR2 FYNNEI. This CDR3 spans 13 amino acids. The full variable domain, with the rest looked up from reference TRBV2 and TRBJ2-5, is EPEVTQTPSHQVTQMGQEVILRCVPISNHLYFYWYRQILGQKVEFLVSFYNNEISEKSEIFDDQFSVERPDGSNFTLKIRSTKLEDSAMYFCASSRMGRETQYFGPGTRLLVL.

This clone has more than one count but fewer than ten. V gene TRBV4-1 combines with J gene TRBJ2-5, with 7 bases identical to TRBD1. V shed 4 bases and J 0 bases; nucleotides not matched to a gene: 8. Germline CDR1 MGHRA, CDR2 YSYEKL. This CDR3 region has 16 residues. The CDR3 protein is CASSPRQGWYQETQYF. Here the CDR3 DNA reads TGCGCCAGCAGCCCCCGACAGGGCTGGTACCAAGAGACCCAGTACTTC.

J is TRBJ2-1 and V is TRBV5-6; D is possibly TRBD2 (5 bases). Between the trimmed V and J ends, which lost 4 bases and 4 bases, there was a span of 9 bases. This CDR3 region has 13 residues. Germline lookup yields CDR1 SGHDT and CDR2 YYEEEE. The CDR3 region is CASSDGLYNEQFF. In DNA, the CDR3 is TGTGCCAGCAGCGACGGACTTTACAATGAGCAGTTCTTC.

The rearrangement joins TRBV27 to TRBJ2-1; D remains ambiguous. Germline assignment: CDR1 MNHEY and CDR2 SMNVEV (reference sequence). V was pared by 1 base and J by 6 bases, with 10 bases between. The CDR3 spans 14 residues. CDR3: CASSLFGAPNEQFF. As DNA, the CDR3 is TGTGCCAGCAGTTTATTCGGAGCTCCCAATGAGCAGTTCTTC.

The V call is TRBV25-1, the J call TRBJ2-7; D call uncertain. Germline values: CDR1 MGHDK, CDR2 SYGVNS. V was pared by 3 bases and J by 6 bases, with 15 bases between. The CDR3 covers 14 residues. The CDR3, as DNA: TGTGCCAGCAGTGATGGAGTTCGGCCGTTCGAGCAGTACTTC. The encoded protein is CASSDGVRPFEQYF.

The chain is built from TRBV4-1 and TRBJ2-1; D gene uncertain. Trimming cost V 8 bases and J 8 bases, with 13 bases left between them. There are 12 residues in the CDR3. Per germline, CDR1 MGHRA and CDR2 YSYEKL. The CDR3, as DNA: TGCGCCAGCTCGGCCCTAGTCTATGAGCAGTTCTTC. Translating it yields CASSALVYEQFF.

This clone was picked up one time. The CDR3 nucleotides are TGTGCCAGCAGCTTAGTCGGACACAATGAGCAGTTCTTC. It specifies CASSLVGHNEQFF. The chain links TRBV11-2 to TRBJ2-1; D is undetermined. The germline V and J ends were trimmed by 1 base and 5 bases, with 6 bases remaining between them. The CDR3 length is 13 residues. Germline lookup yields CDR1 SGHAT and CDR2 FQNNGV.

The V gene is TRBV7-3, the J gene TRBJ2-3; D unclear. This CDR3 has 11 amino acids. Germline CDR1 reads SGHTA; CDR2 reads FQGTGA. CDR3 DNA sequence: TGTGTTCCCGATGGAACGTGTAGGAAGTATTTT. Amino acids: CVPDGTCRKYF.

This clone was seen more than once but under ten times. This rearrangement joins TRBV29-1 to TRBJ2-5; D is unclear. The CDR3 has 15 residues. Trimming left V 2 bases short and J 3 bases short, with 16 bases between. CDR1 is SQVTM and CDR2 is ANQGSEA in the germline V gene. Written as DNA, the CDR3 is TGCAGCGTTGAACCCTCTAGGACCCGCGAAGAGACCCAGTACTTC. It translates to CSVEPSRTREETQYF.

This sequence joins TRBV28 and TRBJ2-7, with D perhaps matching TRBD1 (6 bases). Germline CDR1 reads MDHEN; CDR2 reads SYDVKM. Deletions cut 6 bases from V and 4 bases from J, with 16 bases between. The CDR3 has 14 amino acids. The CDR3 here is CASSRGRVGYEQYF. As DNA, the CDR3 is TGTGCCAGCAGCAGGGGACGTGTTGGGTACGAGCAGTACTTC.

This clone has a handful of counts. This sequence joins TRBV29-1 and TRBJ2-1; no definite D call. CDR1 is SQVTM and CDR2 is ANQGSEA in the germline V gene. This CDR3 spans 12 amino acids. V lost 4 bases, J lost 7 bases, and 11 bases lay in between. The CDR3 reads CSVVLVWNEQFF. CDR3 nucleotides: TGCAGCGTTGTACTGGTCTGGAATGAGCAGTTCTTC.